Detailed here is one T cell receptor (beta chain). The record originates from a study of technical replicates of blood from a handful of donors. The CDR3 spans 16 residues. V shed 4 bases, J shed 0 bases, and the junction held 9 bases outside the gene matches. The germline gives CDR1 SGHRS, CDR2 YFSETQ. Clones were sequenced by immunoSEQ multiplex PCR, and TCRdb holds only the in-frame ones, with some missing. The data contain about 72,000 clones, nearly 97% of them singletons. The V call is TRBV5-1, the J call TRBJ1-1, with 7 bases that match TRBD1. The TCR sequence derives from a human donor in good health. Source material: T cells isolated from PBMCs. Here the CDR3 reads CASSLRPGQVNTEAFF. In nucleotides, the CDR3 is TGCGCCAGCAGCCTCCGTCCCGGACAGGTGAACACTGAAGCTTTCTTT.